This TCR beta chain was recovered during a study of CD4 T cells in relation to SARS-CoV-2 and coronaviruses. CD4+ T cells from unexposed donors were obtained before the COVID-19 pandemic (2011-2018). This table comes from immunoSEQ multiplex PCR, and its TCRdb copy is limited to in-frame clones, with some not included. Of some 65,000 clones detected, about 89% appear once; the ten largest clones hold about 1.6%. V lost 3 bases to trimming and J lost 1 base, with 9 bases between them. The V gene's germline CDR1 is KGHSH and CDR2 LQKENI. This CDR3 comprises 14 residues. This sequence originates from a human donor in good health. The specimen was memory CD4+ T cells from PBMCs. The V call is TRBV18, the J call TRBJ1-1; maybe TRBD1 (6 bases). The CDR3 DNA reads as TGTGCCAGCTCACCGGGACACCGGAACACTGAAGCTTTCTTT. Its translation is CASSPGHRNTEAFF.